This T cell receptor (beta chain) originates from a study of blood T cells in healthy people across ages. This clonotype occurred a few times. Its specificity is not known. Study outcomes and limitations: In older individuals, TCR beta diversity per million T cells was lower, falling roughly linearly with age.

Peripheral blood from each donor was collected in a volume of approximately 9.2 milliliters. Germline V gene lookup returns CDR1 MNHEY and CDR2 SMNVEV (reference sequence). The V segment lost 5 bases and the J segment 7 bases; nucleotides outside the gene matches: 8. This CDR3 spans 14 amino acids. Sample-barcoded 5' priming and a J-beta primer mix drove a second PCR of 7 to 11 cycles. Through a template-switch adaptor with 12 random nucleotides, each cDNA molecule received a tag. Per sample, CDR3-containing paired-end reads numbered at least 3 million. Each CDR3 protein is one row after TCRdb ran MiXCR on the 5' RACE reads. Among almost 800,000 distinct CDR3 sequences listed, 58% were seen once.

The chain uses TRBV27 and TRBJ2-1, with 7 nucleotides matching TRBD2. Input material: blood. The clonotype was recovered from a man younger than 45 in good health. CDR3 sequence reads: CASSLSGLGNEQFF. The CDR3 region has the DNA TGTGCCAGCAGTCTCAGCGGACTAGGAAATGAGCAGTTCTTC.